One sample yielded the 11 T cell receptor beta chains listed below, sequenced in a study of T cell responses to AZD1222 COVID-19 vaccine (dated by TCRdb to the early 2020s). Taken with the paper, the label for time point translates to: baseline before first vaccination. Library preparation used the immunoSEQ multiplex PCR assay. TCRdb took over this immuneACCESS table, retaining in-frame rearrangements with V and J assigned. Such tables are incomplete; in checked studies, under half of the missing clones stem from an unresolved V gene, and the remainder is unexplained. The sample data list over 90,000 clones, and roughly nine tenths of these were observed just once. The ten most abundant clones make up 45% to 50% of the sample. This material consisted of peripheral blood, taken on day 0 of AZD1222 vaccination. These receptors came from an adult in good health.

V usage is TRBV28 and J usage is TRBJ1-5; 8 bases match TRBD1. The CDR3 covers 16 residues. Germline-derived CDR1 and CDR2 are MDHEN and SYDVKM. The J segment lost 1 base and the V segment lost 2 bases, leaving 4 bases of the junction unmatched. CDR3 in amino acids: CASSLGQGLSNQPQHF. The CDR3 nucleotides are TGTGCCAGCAGTTTAGGACAGGGACTAAGCAATCAGCCCCAGCATTTT.

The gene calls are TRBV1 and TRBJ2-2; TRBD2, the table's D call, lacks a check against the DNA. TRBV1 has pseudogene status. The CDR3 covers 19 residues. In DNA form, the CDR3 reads TGCACCAGCAGCCAATCGTCTAGCGGGGGCTCCTCGGAAACCGGGGAGCTGTTTTTT. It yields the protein CTSSQSSSGGSSETGELFF.

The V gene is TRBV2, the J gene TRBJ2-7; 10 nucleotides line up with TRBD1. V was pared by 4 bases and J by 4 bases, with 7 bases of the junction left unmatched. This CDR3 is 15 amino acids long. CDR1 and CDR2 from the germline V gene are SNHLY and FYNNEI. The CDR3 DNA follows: TGTGCCAGCAGTGCGACGACAGGGGGCCTGTACGAGCAGTACTTC. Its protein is CASSATTGGLYEQYF.

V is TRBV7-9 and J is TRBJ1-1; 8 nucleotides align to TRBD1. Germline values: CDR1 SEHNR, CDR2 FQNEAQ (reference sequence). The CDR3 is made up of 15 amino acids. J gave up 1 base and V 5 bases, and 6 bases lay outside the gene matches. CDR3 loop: CASSGQGGANTEAFF. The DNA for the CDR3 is TGTGCCAGCAGCGGACAGGGAGGAGCGAACACTGAAGCTTTCTTT.

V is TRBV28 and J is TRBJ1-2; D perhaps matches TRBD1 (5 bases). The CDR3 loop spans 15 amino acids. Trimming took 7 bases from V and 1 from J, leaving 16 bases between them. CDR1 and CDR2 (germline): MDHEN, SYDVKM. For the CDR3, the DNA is TGTGCCAGCACCCTCGGGGCGCTTAATAACTATGGCTACACCTTC. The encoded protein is CASTLGALNNYGYTF.

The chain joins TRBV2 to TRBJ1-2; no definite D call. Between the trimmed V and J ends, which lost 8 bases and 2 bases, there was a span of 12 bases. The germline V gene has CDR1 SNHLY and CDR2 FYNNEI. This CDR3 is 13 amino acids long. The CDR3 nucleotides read TGTGCCAGCCTGGCGGGCGGAAACTATGGCTACACCTTC. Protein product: CASLAGGNYGYTF.

The CDR3 sequence: CASSDTEATEAFF. CDR3 coding DNA: TGTGCCAGTAGTGACACGGAGGCCACTGAAGCTTTCTTT. This chain joins TRBV19 and TRBJ1-1; no definite D call. V lost 5 bases, J lost 4 bases, and 11 bases lay in between. Germline V lookup: CDR1 LNHDA, CDR2 SQIVND (reference sequence). This CDR3 is 13 amino acids long.

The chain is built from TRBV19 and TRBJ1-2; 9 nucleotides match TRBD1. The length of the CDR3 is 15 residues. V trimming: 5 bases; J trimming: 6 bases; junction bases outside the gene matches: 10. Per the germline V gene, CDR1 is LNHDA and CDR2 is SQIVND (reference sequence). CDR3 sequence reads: CASSASTGGADGYTF. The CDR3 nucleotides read TGTGCCAGTAGTGCCAGTACAGGGGGCGCGGATGGCTACACCTTC.

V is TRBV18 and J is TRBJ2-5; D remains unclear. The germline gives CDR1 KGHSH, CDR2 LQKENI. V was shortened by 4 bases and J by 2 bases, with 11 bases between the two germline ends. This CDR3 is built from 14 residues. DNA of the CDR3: TGTGCCAGCTCACTCAACCATGGTCAAGAGACCCAGTACTTC. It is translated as CASSLNHGQETQYF.

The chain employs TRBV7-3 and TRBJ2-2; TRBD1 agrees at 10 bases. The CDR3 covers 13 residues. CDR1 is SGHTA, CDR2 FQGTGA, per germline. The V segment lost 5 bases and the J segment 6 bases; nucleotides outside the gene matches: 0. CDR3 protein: CASSGQGAGELFF. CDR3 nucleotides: TGTGCCAGCAGCGGACAGGGGGCCGGGGAGCTGTTTTTT.

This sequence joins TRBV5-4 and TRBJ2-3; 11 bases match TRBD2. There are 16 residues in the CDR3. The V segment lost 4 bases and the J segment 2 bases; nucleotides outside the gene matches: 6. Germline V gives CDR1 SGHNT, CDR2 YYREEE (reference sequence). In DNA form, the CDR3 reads TGTGCCAGCAGCCAGGGGACTAGCGGATTCACAGATACGCAGTATTTT. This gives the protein CASSQGTSGFTDTQYF.